These 30 T cell receptor beta chains share one sample of origin, sequenced in a study of T cells in Graves' hyperthyroidism and ophthalmopathy. It was RNA transcripts that yielded the amplified TCR beta CDR3 regions. When the TCR CDR3 underwent first-round RT-PCR, the HTBI primer set was used. TCRdb itself ran the multiplex PCR reads through MiXCR, one entry per CDR3 protein. The sample shows roughly 290,000 distinct CDR3 sequences, about 18% of them seen only once. What was sequenced was blood. Every receptor here comes from a woman between 55 and 75 years old with Graves' ophthalmopathy.

This clonotype has ten or more counts. The gene calls are TRBV6-1 and TRBJ1-5; 7 nucleotides line up with TRBD1. V lost 6 bases, J lost 2 bases, and 4 bases stayed unmatched. The CDR3 has 14 amino acids. Germline CDR1 and CDR2: MNHNS and SASEGT. The CDR3 DNA follows: TGTGCCAGCAGGACAGGGAAGGGCAATCAGCCCCAGCATTTT. Translated, it gives CASRTGKGNQPQHF.

This clonotype was counted at least ten times. V and J are TRBV28 and TRBJ2-1; tentative D call: TRBD2 (6 bases). V dropped 2 bases and J dropped 14 bases, with 10 bases sitting between them. CDR1 MDHEN and CDR2 SYDVKM come from the germline V gene. The CDR3 has 11 residues. The CDR3 bases are TGTGCCAGCAGTTTAGGAGGGGTCGAGTTCTTC. This translates into CASSLGGVEFF.

At least ten counts were recorded for this clonotype. The chain joins TRBV11-2 to TRBJ2-2; D uncertain. CDR3 size: 15 residues. V lost 1 base to trimming and J lost 4 bases, with 10 bases between them. CDR1 is SGHAT, CDR2 FQNNGV, per germline. Here the CDR3 DNA reads TGTGCCAGCAGCTTAGGCTTACGCGGCACCGGGGAGCTGTTTTTT. As protein: CASSLGLRGTGELFF.

This clonotype was observed many times. The rearrangement links TRBV3-1 to TRBJ2-1, with a weak D call TRBD2 (5 bases). V shed 4 bases and J shed 5 bases, with 9 bases lying between them. The CDR3 is 13 amino acids. CDR1 LGHDT and CDR2 YNNKEL come from the germline V gene (reference sequence). The CDR3 nucleotides read TGTGCCAGCAGCCGCGGGCCCCACAATGAGCAGTTCTTC. This codes for CASSRGPHNEQFF.

Comments on this clonotype: Given a much more abundant clone one base away, this may be a read error. This chain uses TRBV6-2 or TRBV6-3 with TRBJ2-7; TRBD1 might be the D (7 bases). Germline V CDR1 and CDR2: MNHEY, SVGEGT. The V end was cut by 5 bases, the J end by 7 bases, with 18 bases between. This CDR3 is 14 amino acids long. The CDR3 loop reads CASSRQGTGGEQYF. In DNA form, the CDR3 reads TGTGCCAGCAGTAGACAGGGCACCGGAGGGGAGCAGTACTTC.

A word on this clonotype: Since a much larger clone is just one base distant, this may be a read error. The chain couples TRBV11-1 to TRBJ2-5, with 8 bases matching TRBD2. Trimming cost V 5 bases and J 6 bases; bases outside gene matches: 5. CDR1 and CDR2 (germline): SGHAT, FQDESV (reference sequence). There are 13 residues in the CDR3. The CDR3 here is CASSRRGGKTQYF. The CDR3 DNA sequence: TGTGCCAGCAGCCGACGGGGGGGAAAGACCCAGTACTTC.

The rearrangement uses TRBV10-3 and TRBJ1-4; weak D call: TRBD1 (5 bases). Per germline, CDR1 ENHRY and CDR2 SYGVKD. The CDR3 is made up of 15 amino acids. Trimming took off 4 bases at V and 6 bases at J, with 15 bases between the two ends. CDR3: CAISARGGGDEKLFF. The CDR3 region has the DNA TGTGCCATCAGTGCCCGTGGGGGAGGGGATGAAAAACTGTTTTTT.

This clonotype was counted between two and nine times. This chain links TRBV11-1 with TRBJ2-1; D possibly corresponds to TRBD2 (6 bases). CDR1 SGHAT and CDR2 FQDESV come from the germline V gene (reference sequence). The ends were cut back, 5 bases at V and 1 base at J, with 15 bases in the middle. CDR3 length: 16 residues. The CDR3 region has the DNA TGTGCCAGCAGCCGTACTAGCACCCTTTCCTACAATGAGCAGTTCTTC. Translation gives CASSRTSTLSYNEQFF. Based on the CDR3 plus reference TRBV11-1 and TRBJ2-1, the full variable domain is EAEVAQSPRYKITEKSQAVAFWCDPISGHATLYWYRQILGQGPELLVQFQDESVVDDSQLPKDRFSAERLKGVDSTLKIQPAELGDSAMYLCASSRTSTLSYNEQFFGPGTRLTVL.

This clonotype was recorded at least ten times. The chain has TRBV6-2 or TRBV6-3 and TRBJ2-1, with TRBD2 matching over 9 bases. There are 14 residues in the CDR3. Germline assignment: CDR1 MNHEY and CDR2 SVGEGT. Trimming at V came to 6 bases and at J to 9 bases, leaving 9 bases not matched to a gene. The CDR3 coding sequence is TGTGCCAGCAGCCCCCGCGGGGGGGCACTTGAGCAGTTCTTC. Its protein is CASSPRGGALEQFF.

This clonotype was seen ten or more times. The rearrangement uses TRBV30 and TRBJ1-1; weak D call: TRBD1 (5 bases). Germline lookup yields CDR1 GTSNPN and CDR2 SVGIG (reference sequence). The CDR3 has 15 residues. V lost 3 bases and J lost 0, with 14 bases in between. In nucleotides, the CDR3 is TGTGCCTGGAGCCCCGGCGGGGGGTTGAACACTGAAGCTTTCTTT. It yields the protein CAWSPGGGLNTEAFF.

This clonotype was seen ten or more times. The CDR3 loop is CASTMTSGGAEETQYF. The CDR3 nucleotides read TGTGCCAGCACCATGACTAGCGGGGGGGCCGAGGAGACCCAGTACTTC. V gene TRBV12-3 or TRBV12-4 combines with J gene TRBJ2-5, with TRBD2 matching over 14 bases. Losses at the gene ends were 7 bases for V and 5 bases for J; bases not matched to a gene: 9. The CDR3 totals 16 residues.

The table lists this clonotype with a few counts. The chain combines TRBV28 with TRBJ1-2, with TRBD1 as a possible D gene (5 bases). Trimming removed 4 bases from V and 8 bases from J, with 17 bases in between. Germline loops: CDR1 MDHEN, CDR2 SYDVKM. The CDR3 consists of 14 residues. DNA for the CDR3: TGTGCCAGCAGTTCCTTGACGACAGTGGCGGGCTACACCTTC. Amino acid sequence: CASSSLTTVAGYTF.

This clonotype was seen a handful of times. The chain joins TRBV9 to TRBJ2-1; 8 nucleotides agree with TRBD1. Germline CDR1 and CDR2: SGDLS and YYNGEE. The J segment lost 6 bases and the V segment lost 1 base, leaving 12 bases of the junction unmatched. The CDR3 runs 17 residues. The DNA of the CDR3 is TGTGCCAGCAGCGTAATCCCTCAGGGGGCATTGACCAATGAGCAGTTCTTC. Its translation is CASSVIPQGALTNEQFF.

This clonotype occurred many times. The gene calls are TRBV6-2 or TRBV6-3 and TRBJ2-1; no firm D call. Trimming stripped 4 bases from V and 0 bases from J, with 13 bases between. The germline V gene encodes CDR1 MNHEY and CDR2 SVGEGT. The CDR3 is made up of 16 amino acids. Here the CDR3 reads CASSLVIPYSYNEQFF. DNA of the CDR3: TGTGCCAGCAGTTTAGTTATTCCCTACTCCTACAATGAGCAGTTCTTC.

This clonotype has a count of ten or more. CDR3 in amino acids: CASSPPFNPYEQYF. The DNA for the CDR3 is TGTGCCAGCTCACCCCCCTTCAATCCCTACGAGCAGTACTTC. This chain uses TRBV18 with TRBJ2-7, with D unclear. The CDR3 contains 14 residues. CDR1 is KGHSH, CDR2 LQKENI, per germline. V was pared by 3 bases and J by 2 bases, with 11 bases between. The full variable domain, completed using reference TRBV18 and TRBJ2-7, is NAGVMQNPRHLVRRRGQEARLRCSPMKGHSHVYWYRQLPEEGLKFMVYLQKENIIDESGMPKERFSAEFPKEGPSILRIQQVVRGDSAAYFCASSPPFNPYEQYFGPGTRLTVT.

This clonotype has at least ten counts. The rearrangement links TRBV3-1 to TRBJ1-5; TRBD1 matches 7 bases. V gave up 2 bases and J gave up 0 bases; unmatched junction bases: 4. From germline, CDR1 is LGHDT and CDR2 YNNKEL (reference sequence). The CDR3 is 16 residues long. CDR3 DNA sequence: TGTGCCAGCAGCCAAACAGGGGACCTTAGCAATCAGCCCCAGCATTTT. This translates into CASSQTGDLSNQPQHF.

This chain joins TRBV19 and TRBJ1-5, with D unclear. V dropped 8 bases and J dropped 0 bases, with 11 bases sitting between them. This CDR3 is built from 14 residues. Germline V gives CDR1 LNHDA, CDR2 SQIVND (reference sequence). The CDR3 coding sequence is TGTGCCAGTGTTGCAGTGTATAGCAATCAGCCCCAGCATTTT. Protein: CASVAVYSNQPQHF.

This clonotype came up a few times. Here the CDR3 reads CASSLSLGQGSPLHF. CDR3 DNA sequence: TGCGCCAGCAGCTTGAGCTTGGGACAGGGTTCACCCCTCCACTTT. The rearrangement joins TRBV5-1 to TRBJ1-6; 9 bases are a match to TRBD1. This CDR3 has 15 amino acids. V lost 1 base to trimming and J lost 9 bases; unmatched junction nucleotides: 5. CDR1 and CDR2 from the germline V gene are SGHRS and YFSETQ.

This clonotype was detected many times. The chain recombines TRBV20-1 with TRBJ2-1; D gene unclear. CDR3 length equals 15 residues. Germline loops: CDR1 DFQATT, CDR2 SNEGSKA (reference sequence). Deletions cut 2 bases from V and 2 bases from J, with 13 bases between. The CDR3 loop reads CSARLSGRAYNEQFF. CDR3 DNA: TGCAGTGCTAGACTGTCCGGTCGTGCCTACAATGAGCAGTTCTTC.

This chain joins TRBV14 and TRBJ2-5; D not certain. The germline V and J ends were trimmed by 7 bases and 1 base, with 16 bases remaining between them. Per germline, CDR1 SGHDN and CDR2 FVKESK. The CDR3 runs 15 residues. This CDR3 reads CASKASSHPQETQYF. CDR3 bases: TGTGCCAGCAAAGCCTCGTCTCATCCCCAAGAGACCCAGTACTTC.

The gene calls are TRBV4-2 and TRBJ1-1; no clear D gene. The CDR3 is 18 residues long. CDR1 is LGHNA and CDR2 is YNFKEQ in the germline V gene. V was pared by 1 base and J by 1 base, with 19 bases between. The CDR3 nucleotides read TGTGCCAGCAGCCAAGTAAGGTCGTCTGAGGATCGGAACACTGAAGCTTTCTTT. This gives the protein CASSQVRSSEDRNTEAFF.

The chain couples TRBV7-9 to TRBJ1-2, with TRBD1 matching over 10 bases. This CDR3 has 15 residues. Per the germline V gene, CDR1 is SEHNR and CDR2 is FQNEAQ (reference sequence). After removal of 5 bases from V and 2 bases from J, the junction contained 5 bases not matched to a gene. The CDR3 nucleotides read TGTGCCAGCAGCCTTCAGGGACAGGGGAACTATGGCTACACCTTC. The encoded protein is CASSLQGQGNYGYTF.

Ten or more counts support this clonotype. The chain combines TRBV6-5 with TRBJ1-1, with no clear D. V lost 2 bases to trimming and J lost 1 base, with 11 bases between them. The CDR3 totals 15 residues. Germline lookup yields CDR1 MNHEY and CDR2 SVGAGI. The DNA of the CDR3 is TGTGCCAGCAGTTACATCGCAGGATCGAACACTGAAGCTTTCTTT. It specifies CASSYIAGSNTEAFF.

This clonotype was recorded a few times. The CDR3: CASSLTQGVAGNTEAFF. The CDR3 DNA sequence: TGCGCCAGCAGCTTAACACAGGGGGTTGCGGGGAACACTGAAGCTTTCTTT. This chain connects TRBV5-1 to TRBJ1-1; 8 nucleotides line up with TRBD1. V dropped 2 bases and J dropped 1; count of bases not matched to a gene: 10. The CDR3 has 17 residues. The germline V gene has CDR1 SGHRS and CDR2 YFSETQ.

This clonotype was seen at least ten times. V is TRBV7-8 and J is TRBJ2-5; D call uncertain. The CDR3 loop spans 12 amino acids. The ends were cut back, 5 bases at V and 1 base at J, with 5 bases in the middle. Germline V lookup: CDR1 SGHVS, CDR2 FQNEAQ. CDR3 sequence reads: CASSVSQETQYF. CDR3 DNA sequence: TGTGCCAGCAGCGTAAGCCAAGAGACCCAGTACTTC.

V usage is TRBV7-2 and J usage is TRBJ1-1; no clear D. The germline V gene encodes CDR1 SGHTA and CDR2 FQGNSA. This CDR3 has 13 residues. V was cut by 6 bases and J by 11 bases, with 19 bases left in between. The CDR3, as DNA: TGTGCCAGCAGTTTAATGGGGTCTTCTCGGGCTTTCTTT. Translating it yields CASSLMGSSRAFF.

This clonotype was seen at least ten times. The J gene is TRBJ1-1, the V gene TRBV10-3; weak D call: TRBD1 (6 bases). The CDR3 has 13 amino acids. The germline V gene encodes CDR1 ENHRY and CDR2 SYGVKD. Trimming removed 6 bases from V and 4 bases from J, with 12 bases in between. The CDR3 bases are TGTGCCATCAGCGATACAGGGTCCACTGAAGCTTTCTTT. Translating it yields CAISDTGSTEAFF.

As for this clonotype: Since a much larger clone is just one base distant, this may be a read error. The chain uses TRBV6-2 or TRBV6-3 and TRBJ2-7; 8 nucleotides match TRBD1. Germline lookup yields CDR1 MNHEY and CDR2 SVGEGT. The CDR3 covers 15 residues. CDR3 region: CAGSHPQGATYEQYF. DNA of the CDR3: TGTGCCGGCAGTCATCCTCAGGGGGCGACGTACGAGCAGTACTTC.

This clonotype was detected only a few times. A much more abundant neighbour one base away suggests this may be a read error. The chain employs TRBV6-1 and TRBJ2-1; D possibly corresponds to TRBD2 (5 bases). Trimming removed 4 bases from V and 6 bases from J, with 10 bases in between. CDR1 is MNHNS and CDR2 is SASEGT in the germline V gene. The CDR3 is made up of 13 amino acids. The CDR3 sequence is CASSVEEVNEQFF. CDR3 nucleotide sequence: TGTGCCAGCAGTGTCGAGGAGGTCAATGAGCAGTTCTTC.

This clonotype has just a few counts. This rearrangement joins TRBV27 to TRBJ2-3; 7 positions match TRBD1. This CDR3 spans 20 amino acids. The germline CDR1 and CDR2 sequences are MNHEY and SMNVEV (reference sequence). Losses at the gene ends were 4 bases for V and 5 bases for J; bases not matched to a gene: 24. The CDR3 coding sequence is TGTGCCAGCAGTTCTAAACCGGGACAGCGAAACACAGGTGGGGTAGATACGCAGTATTTT. Amino acids: CASSSKPGQRNTGGVDTQYF.